This passage covers 28 T cell receptor beta chains from one sample sequenced in a study of cytotoxic CD8 clonotypes in ibrutinib-treated CLL. Some clones are missing from TCRdb's copy, which holds only in-frame ones; the method was immunoSEQ multiplex PCR. Of a few hundred thousand clones detected, 70% appear once; the ten largest clones hold 15%. The sequencing here drew on PBMCs, taken after 24 months of ibrutinib treatment. The receptors derive from a human donor with chronic lymphocytic leukemia.

The chain is built from TRBV6-5 and TRBJ1-1, with 8 positions matching TRBD1. Germline loops: CDR1 MNHEY, CDR2 SVGAGI. V lost 6 bases, J lost 10 bases, and 7 bases stayed unmatched. The CDR3 totals 12 residues. The CDR3 sequence: CASRKTGVGAFF. As DNA, the CDR3 is TGTGCCAGCAGGAAGACAGGGGTAGGAGCTTTCTTT.

V and J are TRBV11-2 and TRBJ2-1; perhaps TRBD2 as D (7 bases). This CDR3 has 15 amino acids. Between the trimmed V and J ends, which lost 1 base and 9 bases, there was a span of 16 bases. The germline V gene has CDR1 SGHAT and CDR2 FQNNGV. CDR3 residues: CASSLVRGGRGEQFF. Here the CDR3 DNA reads TGTGCCAGCAGCTTAGTGAGGGGGGGAAGAGGTGAGCAGTTCTTC.

V usage is TRBV27 and J usage is TRBJ2-3; a weak D match, TRBD2 (6 bases). This CDR3 region has 14 residues. Trimming stripped 3 bases from V and 6 bases from J, with 13 bases between. From germline, CDR1 is MNHEY and CDR2 SMNVEV (reference sequence). The CDR3 DNA reads TGTGCCAGCAGTTTGGGGCTAGCGACGGATACGCAGTATTTT. It yields the protein CASSLGLATDTQYF.

The chain combines TRBV4-3 with TRBJ2-7; TRBD1 is a possible D gene (6 bases). Germline V lookup: CDR1 LGHNA, CDR2 YSLEER. This CDR3 spans 15 amino acids. The V end lost 2 bases, the J end lost 4 bases, and 15 bases lay between the germline ends. The CDR3 sequence: CASSQNIQGQYEQYF. CDR3 DNA: TGCGCCAGCAGCCAAAACATACAGGGCCAGTACGAGCAGTACTTC.

This sequence joins TRBV7-3 and TRBJ2-1; D unclear. Germline values: CDR1 SGHTA, CDR2 FQGTGA. This CDR3 region has 13 residues. The V end was cut by 1 base, the J end by 6 bases, with 7 bases between. For the CDR3, the DNA is TGTGCCAGCAGCTTAATGGGCCCCAATGAGCAGTTCTTC. As protein: CASSLMGPNEQFF.

Only a few counts were recorded for this clone. The chain has TRBV4-3 and TRBJ1-5; D ambiguous. Germline V gives CDR1 LGHNA, CDR2 YSLEER. This CDR3 region has 14 residues. V lost 0 bases, J lost 7 bases, and 10 bases lay in between. CDR3 DNA: TGCGCCAGCAGCCAAGACTTTCACACCCAGCCCCAGCATTTT. This encodes CASSQDFHTQPQHF.

The chain has TRBV11-3 and TRBJ1-3; no clear D gene. Trimming left V 5 bases short and J 4 bases short, with 9 bases between. Germline CDR1 and CDR2: SGHNT and YENEEA. The CDR3 runs 13 residues. The CDR3 spells CASSPTQGNTIYF. The CDR3 DNA reads as TGTGCCAGCAGCCCGACTCAGGGAAACACCATATATTTT.

The chain is built from TRBV30 and TRBJ2-5; 10 nucleotides match TRBD2. V trimming: 1 base; J trimming: 4 bases; junction bases outside the gene matches: 6. Germline CDR1 reads GTSNPN; CDR2 reads SVGIG (reference sequence). The CDR3 has 15 amino acids. This chain's CDR3 is CAWSGSGRVVETQYF. DNA of the CDR3: TGTGCCTGGAGTGGGAGCGGGAGGGTGGTAGAGACCCAGTACTTC. The variable domain in full, with the rest retrieved from reference TRBV30 and TRBJ2-5, is SQTIHQWPATLVQPVGSPLSLECTVEGTSNPNLYWYRQAAGRGLQLLFYSVGIGQISSEVPQNLSASRPQDRQFILSSKKLLLSDSGFYLCAWSGSGRVVETQYFGPGTRLLVL.

Written as DNA, the CDR3 is TGTGCCAGTGGGGGGGTCGGCCGGAATGAGCAGTTCTTC. Translation gives CASGGVGRNEQFF. The chain has TRBV2 and TRBJ2-1, with TRBD2 identical over 7 bases. V gave up 9 bases and J gave up 7 bases; unmatched junction bases: 9. The CDR3 covers 13 residues. CDR1 is SNHLY, CDR2 FYNNEI, per germline.

This clone was picked up a small number of times. The chain is built from TRBV28 and TRBJ2-7, with D perhaps TRBD1 or TRBD2 (5 bases each). V was shortened by 5 bases and J by 7 bases, with 21 bases between the two germline ends. This CDR3 region has 15 residues. In germline, CDR1 is MDHEN, CDR2 SYDVKM. CDR3 nucleotide sequence: TGTGCCAGCAGTCTAATGCTGGGACCCCTACGGGAGCAGTACTTC. The encoded protein is CASSLMLGPLREQYF.

This clone was found a few times. V is TRBV28 and J is TRBJ2-7; 7 bases align to TRBD2. The CDR3 sequence is 17 residues long. V was pared by 4 bases and J by 1 base, with 13 bases of the junction left unmatched. In germline, CDR1 is MDHEN, CDR2 SYDVKM. CDR3 in amino acids: CASSSSSSSGLSYEQYF. The CDR3 region has the DNA TGTGCCAGCAGTTCCTCATCATCTAGCGGACTTTCCTACGAGCAGTACTTC.

The V and J genes are TRBV4-3 and TRBJ2-7; 10 positions agree with TRBD2. V gave up 4 bases and J gave up 7 bases; unmatched junction bases: 16. The CDR3 length is 17 residues. Germline V gene data show CDR1 as LGHNA and CDR2 as YSLEER. The CDR3 DNA follows: TGCGCCAGCAGCCCAGACCCTAGCGGGAGCCTAACGGGGGAGCAGTACTTC. Protein: CASSPDPSGSLTGEQYF.

A few counts support this clone. The chain is built from TRBV10-3 and TRBJ2-2, with TRBD1 matching 7 bases. Germline CDR1 and CDR2: ENHRY and SYGVKD. V lost 9 bases to trimming and J lost 7 bases; unmatched junction nucleotides: 8. The CDR3 is made up of 13 amino acids. CDR3 loop: CAIDREGSGELFF. DNA for the CDR3: TGTGCCATTGACAGGGAAGGTAGCGGGGAGCTGTTTTTT.

The chain joins TRBV6-5 to TRBJ1-4, with D unclear. The V end was cut by 2 bases, the J end by 3 bases, with 4 bases between. The CDR3 runs to 13 residues. CDR1 is MNHEY and CDR2 is SVGAGI in the germline V gene. CDR3 loop: CASSYVANEKLFF. CDR3 in DNA: TGTGCCAGCAGTTACGTCGCTAATGAAAAACTGTTTTTT.

In the case of this clone: The sample has other DNA sequences that encode this CDR3 too. The chain combines TRBV6-5 with TRBJ2-7; 9 nucleotides line up with TRBD2. This CDR3 region has 14 residues. Per the germline V gene, CDR1 is MNHEY and CDR2 is SVGAGI. Unmatched junction bases numbered 0, after V lost 0 bases and J lost 3 bases. Here the CDR3 reads CASSYSSGGYEQYF. In nucleotides, the CDR3 is TGTGCCAGCAGTTACTCTAGCGGGGGCTACGAGCAGTACTTC.

The CDR3 DNA is TGTGCCAGCAGCCCCGGGGTAGCGATGAATGAGCAGTTCTTC. Its translation: CASSPGVAMNEQFF. The chain links TRBV7-6 to TRBJ2-1; D might be TRBD2 (5 bases). V lost 5 bases, J lost 7 bases, and 15 bases lay in between. This CDR3 comprises 14 residues. Germline CDR1 and CDR2: SGHVS and FNYEAQ.

This clone was observed a few times. The chain is built from TRBV10-3 and TRBJ2-5; D not resolved. The CDR3 is made up of 13 amino acids. CDR1 is ENHRY, CDR2 SYGVKD, per germline. Trimming shortened V by 0 bases and J by 4 bases, and 6 bases separated the two germline ends. The CDR3 DNA reads TGTGCCATCAGTGAGTCAGTGGGAGAGACCCAGTACTTC. This translates into CAISESVGETQYF.

The genes are TRBV10-2 and TRBJ2-1, with TRBD2 identical over 16 bases. The ends lost 6 bases at V and 7 bases at J; junction bases unmatched: 9. CDR1 and CDR2 (germline): WSHSY, SAAADI. This CDR3 has 17 amino acids. DNA of the CDR3: TGCGCCAGCAGCTCCCCTGGGACTAGCGGGAGGGTTAATGAGCAGTTCTTC. This translates into CASSSPGTSGRVNEQFF.

This clone has only a few counts. The chain links TRBV14 to TRBJ2-7; D uncertain. V was clipped by 1 base and J by 2 bases, with 9 bases between them. Germline V gene lookup returns CDR1 SGHDN and CDR2 FVKESK. The CDR3 spans 14 residues. The CDR3 DNA is TGTGCCAGCAGCCAAGCGACGGACGCCTACGAGCAGTACTTC. Translated: CASSQATDAYEQYF.

V is TRBV29-1 and J is TRBJ1-2; the match to TRBD1 covers 7 bases. V lost 8 bases, J lost 3 bases, and 9 bases stayed unmatched. The CDR3 has 13 residues. Germline V CDR1 and CDR2: SQVTM, ANQGSEA. CDR3 in amino acids: CSYGQVRDYGYTF. CDR3 in DNA: TGCAGCTATGGACAGGTCAGAGACTATGGCTACACCTTC. Based on the CDR3 plus reference TRBV29-1 and TRBJ1-2, the full variable domain is SAVISQKPSRDICQRGTSLTIQCQVDSQVTMMFWYRQQPGQSLTLIATANQGSEATYESGFVIDKFPISRPNLTFSTLTVSNMSPEDSSIYLCSYGQVRDYGYTFGSGTRLTVV.

The chain carries TRBV4-1 and TRBJ2-7; 9 nucleotides line up with TRBD2. The V gene end was trimmed by 3 bases and the J gene end by 0 bases; junction bases not matched to a gene: 9. The germline V gene encodes CDR1 MGHRA and CDR2 YSYEKL. The CDR3 has 17 residues. CDR3 DNA sequence: TGCGCCAGCAGCCATCCCAAGAATAGCGGGAGCTCCTACGAGCAGTACTTC. The encoded protein is CASSHPKNSGSSYEQYF.

This clone was recorded a few times. The genes are TRBV30 and TRBJ1-2, with a possible D match to TRBD1 (5 bases). V was cut by 1 base and J by 7 bases, with 10 bases left in between. Per germline, CDR1 GTSNPN and CDR2 SVGIG (reference sequence). This CDR3 has 12 residues. DNA for the CDR3: TGTGCCTGGAGTGAAGGACATGTTGGCTACACCTTC. Translated, it gives CAWSEGHVGYTF.

This clone has only one observation. This chain uses TRBV7-2 with TRBJ2-7; TRBD2 matches 12 bases. This CDR3 is 15 amino acids long. Germline-derived CDR1 and CDR2 are SGHTA and FQGNSA. V was clipped by 5 bases and J by 3 bases; unmatched bases: 5. CDR3 in DNA: TGTGCCAGCAGCCGGACTAGCGGGATGAGCTACGAGCAGTACTTC. It is translated as CASSRTSGMSYEQYF. Together with reference TRBV7-2 and TRBJ2-7, the CDR3 gives the full variable domain: GAGVSQSPSNKVTEKGKDVELRCDPISGHTALYWYRQSLGQGLEFLIYFQGNSAPDKSGLPSDRFSAERTGGSVSTLTIQRTQQEDSAVYLCASSRTSGMSYEQYFGPGTRLTVT.

The V and J genes are TRBV2 and TRBJ2-2; D not certain. The V and J ends lost 4 bases and 7 bases respectively, with 13 bases between them. Germline V gene sequence: CDR1 SNHLY, CDR2 FYNNEI. The CDR3 consists of 14 residues. As DNA, the CDR3 is TGTGCCAGCAGTGGAGGTATCCATATCGGGGAGCTGTTTTTT. Translating gives CASSGGIHIGELFF.

The rearrangement links TRBV27 to TRBJ2-2; D gene uncertain. Germline V lookup: CDR1 MNHEY, CDR2 SMNVEV (reference sequence). The CDR3 has 21 residues. V was cut by 3 bases and J by 0 bases, with 26 bases left in between. The CDR3 is CASSFRLPLRNFSSNTGELFF. The CDR3 DNA reads TGTGCCAGCAGTTTTAGACTCCCTCTACGCAATTTTTCCTCGAACACCGGGGAGCTGTTTTTT.

The rearrangement joins TRBV27 to TRBJ2-7; a weak D match, TRBD1 (6 bases). CDR1 MNHEY and CDR2 SMNVEV come from the germline V gene (reference sequence). This CDR3 has 14 amino acids. The V end was cut by 4 bases, the J end by 6 bases, with 16 bases between. In DNA form, the CDR3 reads TGTGCCAGCAGTTGGGGGCCAGGGCTTTCCGAGCAGTACTTC. It translates to CASSWGPGLSEQYF.

For the CDR3, the DNA is TGTGCCAGCAGTTTAGTAGGACAGTCCTACGAGCAGTACTTC. Encoded protein: CASSLVGQSYEQYF. This chain links TRBV28 with TRBJ2-7; D perhaps matches TRBD1 (6 bases). This CDR3 has 14 amino acids. Germline V gene lookup returns CDR1 MDHEN and CDR2 SYDVKM. The V and J ends lost 2 bases and 1 base respectively, with 9 bases between them.

The chain carries TRBV5-1 and TRBJ1-2, with a possible D match to TRBD1 (5 bases). V lost 3 bases to trimming and J lost 4 bases, with 13 bases between them. This CDR3 is 14 amino acids long. The germline V gene has CDR1 SGHRS and CDR2 YFSETQ. DNA of the CDR3: TGCGCCAGCAGCTCTTGGGGCTCGAGCTATGGCTACACCTTC. This translates into CASSSWGSSYGYTF.